The sequence of this T cell receptor (beta chain) was determined in a study of T cell repertoires in cytomegalovirus infection. About the study: Public signatures in TCR beta pointed to CMV infection and matching HLA type.

V lost 4 bases to trimming and J lost 5 bases; unmatched junction nucleotides: 6. The length of the CDR3 is 14 residues. Germline assignment: CDR1 SGDLS and CDR2 YYNGEE. TCRdb independently ran MiXCR on the reads; one entry per CDR3 protein. The table shows about 180,000 distinct CDR3 sequences, with about a sixth occurring only once. Whole-study results and caveats: The ex vivo response showed dominance by HLA-C-restricted CMV-specific TCR beta clonotypes. Cumulative public TCR beta family frequency identified CMV carriers with the relevant HLA.

Regarding this clonotype: Its specificity is not known.

Material for sequencing was CD8+ T cells from PBMCs. The J gene is TRBJ2-3, the V gene TRBV9; 8 nucleotides match TRBD1. The sequence was obtained from a human donor in good health (CMV status not recorded). Some clones in this sample may be carry-over from other donors' samples. The CDR3 nucleotides are TGTGCCAGCAGCCCGGACAGGGTTGGAGATACGCAGTATTTT. This translates into CASSPDRVGDTQYF.